Each of the 24 T cell receptor beta chains below was sequenced from the same sample in a study of post-analysis software for immune sequencing data. Incorporated into the TCR beta cDNA libraries were unique molecular identifiers, which served to reduce PCR and sequencing biases. TCRdb ran MiXCR on the PCR reads and lists one entry per CDR3 protein. The table has fewer than 900,000 distinct CDR3 sequences, approximately 44% seen once. Study-wide findings and caveats: Relative to controls, patients had about 5 TRBV segments at higher frequency, with TRBV5-6, TRBV5-1 and TRBV20-1 among these.

Antigens of these TCRs are unknown. The source material was blood. The receptors originated from a girl under 18 with multiple sclerosis.

This clonotype has a handful of counts. The chain couples TRBV29-1 to TRBJ2-5, with 7 bases lining up with TRBD2. The J call may be incorrect, as the DNA end agrees better with TRBJ2-7. Germline V gives CDR1 SQVTM, CDR2 ANQGSEA. This CDR3 has 12 residues. The CDR3, as DNA: TGCAGCGTTGCGCGGGAGAGTAGCGAGCAGTACTTC. Its protein is CSVARESSEQYF.

This clonotype was found a few times. The V and J genes are TRBV24-1 and TRBJ2-4; D is possibly TRBD1 or TRBD2 (5 bases each). The V end was cut by 1 base, the J end by 13 bases, with 10 bases between. Germline V lookup: CDR1 KGHDR, CDR2 SFDVKD. The CDR3 sequence is 12 residues long. The CDR3 protein is CATSDFGGEQYF. In nucleotides, the CDR3 is TGTGCCACCAGTGATTTTGGGGGAGAGCAGTACTTC.

The gene calls are TRBV11-3 and TRBJ1-1, with D maybe TRBD1 (5 bases). Germline values: CDR1 SGHNT, CDR2 YENEEA. CDR3 length equals 14 residues. The V and J ends lost 1 base and 5 bases respectively, with 11 bases between them. CDR3 DNA: TGTGCCAGCAGCTTAGGGATAGGGGCGACTGAAGCTTTCTTT. Encoded protein: CASSLGIGATEAFF. The whole variable domain, remainder taken from reference TRBV11-3 and TRBJ1-1, is EAGVVQSPRYKIIEKKQPVAFWCNPISGHNTLYWYLQNLGQGPELLIRYENEEAVDDSQLPKDRFSAERLKGVDSTLKIQPAELGDSAVYLCASSLGIGATEAFFGQGTRLTVV.

The V call is TRBV29-1, the J call TRBJ2-3, with D tentatively TRBD1 or TRBD2 (5 bases each). CDR1 SQVTM and CDR2 ANQGSEA come from the germline V gene. The CDR3 has 16 residues. The V end lost 6 bases, the J end lost 0 bases, and 19 bases lay between the germline ends. The CDR3 DNA sequence: TGCAGCGTCCGGGACGGACCTTTTACTAGCACAGATACGCAGTATTTT. Amino acid sequence: CSVRDGPFTSTDTQYF.

CDR3 residues: CASSLTRDGNEQFF. The CDR3 bases are TGTGCCAGCAGTTTAACTCGAGACGGGAATGAGCAGTTCTTC. The chain carries TRBV27 and TRBJ2-1, with D unclear. The CDR3 is 14 residues long. The germline V gene has CDR1 MNHEY and CDR2 SMNVEV (reference sequence). V was clipped by 2 bases and J by 7 bases, with 12 bases between them.

In this sample, this clonotype turned up a few times. The chain has TRBV20-1 and TRBJ2-5; TRBD1 agrees at 10 bases. The germline V gene has CDR1 DFQATT and CDR2 SNEGSKA (reference sequence). This CDR3 contains 14 residues. Trimming cost V 6 bases and J 5 bases; bases outside gene matches: 9. Written as DNA, the CDR3 is TGCAGTGCCCCCTCGACAGGGGGCCTTGAGACCCAGTACTTC. Its protein is CSAPSTGGLETQYF.

At least ten counts were recorded for this clonotype. The CDR3 loop reads CATSRDPRVANEKLFF. The CDR3, as DNA: TGTGCCACCAGCAGAGATCCCAGGGTGGCTAATGAAAAACTGTTTTTT. V is TRBV15 and J is TRBJ1-4; the D gene is possibly TRBD1 (5 bases). The CDR3 has 16 residues. Between the trimmed V and J ends, which lost 0 bases and 3 bases, there was a span of 11 bases. Germline V gene lookup returns CDR1 LNHNV and CDR2 YYDKDF (reference sequence). Full variable domain (rest looked up from reference TRBV15 and TRBJ1-4): DAMVIQNPRYQVTQFGKPVTLSCSQTLNHNVMYWYQQKSSQAPKLLFHYYDKDFNNEADTPDNFQSRRPNTSFCFLDIRSPGLGDTAMYLCATSRDPRVANEKLFFGSGTQLSVL.

The chain joins TRBV28 to TRBJ1-1, with D uncertain. V gave up 6 bases and J gave up 1 base, with 9 bases separating them. Germline V gene data show CDR1 as MDHEN and CDR2 as SYDVKM. The CDR3 is made up of 13 amino acids. For the CDR3, the DNA is TGTGCCAGCAGGCATCAGGAGAACACTGAAGCTTTCTTT. As protein: CASRHQENTEAFF.

The chain couples TRBV3-1 to TRBJ2-5; D is ambiguous. Between the trimmed V and J ends, which lost 0 bases and 6 bases, there was a span of 8 bases. Germline V gene data show CDR1 as LGHDT and CDR2 as YNNKEL (reference sequence). This CDR3 spans 13 amino acids. This chain's CDR3 is CASSQERRQTQYF. The CDR3 DNA sequence: TGTGCCAGCAGCCAAGAACGGAGACAGACCCAGTACTTC.

The V and J genes are TRBV10-3 and TRBJ2-7; 8 bases map to TRBD1. The end of the DNA is better explained by TRBJ2-5, so the J call may be wrong. The CDR3 length is 15 residues. The germline V gene encodes CDR1 ENHRY and CDR2 SYGVKD. The CDR3 reads CAISEGQGNEETQYF. The CDR3 bases are TGTGCCATCAGTGAGGGACAGGGTAATGAAGAGACCCAGTACTTC.

The chain couples TRBV7-9 to TRBJ2-5; no clear D. Germline CDR1 SEHNR, CDR2 FQNEAQ (reference sequence). The CDR3 runs to 15 residues. V lost 0 bases to trimming and J lost 2 bases, with 10 bases between them. CDR3 nucleotide sequence: TGTGCCAGCAGCTTAGCGATTGCGGATCAAGAGACCCAGTACTTC. Its protein product is CASSLAIADQETQYF. The full variable domain, with the rest looked up from reference TRBV7-9 and TRBJ2-5, is DTGVSQNPRHKITKRGQNVTFRCDPISEHNRLYWYRQTLGQGPEFLTYFQNEAQLEKSRLLSDRFSAERPKGSFSTLEIQRTEQGDSAMYLCASSLAIADQETQYFGPGTRLLVL.

The sample holds one count of this clonotype. CDR3 sequence: CASSPTGGTGTEAFF. The CDR3 DNA follows: TGTGCCAGCAGCCCTACAGGGGGCACCGGGACTGAAGCTTTCTTT. V gene TRBV7-3 combines with J gene TRBJ1-1; 9 positions match TRBD1. CDR3 size: 15 residues. V lost 5 bases and J lost 5; bases outside the gene matches: 9. Per the germline V gene, CDR1 is SGHTA and CDR2 is FQGTGA.

The CDR3 nucleotides are TGTGCCAGCAGTTTCGGACAGGTGGGCAATCAGCCCCAGCATTTT. This gives the protein CASSFGQVGNQPQHF. The gene calls are TRBV28 and TRBJ1-5; 7 bases match TRBD1. Germline V gives CDR1 MDHEN, CDR2 SYDVKM. The CDR3 length is 15 residues. The V segment lost 3 bases and the J segment 2 bases; nucleotides outside the gene matches: 4.

This chain links TRBV29-1 with TRBJ1-1; 9 bases match TRBD1. The CDR3 contains 14 residues. The germline V gene encodes CDR1 SQVTM and CDR2 ANQGSEA. The junction had 6 bases not matched to a gene; V was cut back by 6 bases and J by 1 base. The CDR3 sequence is CSVPGQGPNTEAFF. DNA of the CDR3: TGCAGCGTGCCGGGACAGGGACCGAACACTGAAGCTTTCTTT.

This clonotype was seen more than once but under ten times. This chain connects TRBV20-1 to TRBJ2-1; 14 nucleotides agree with TRBD2. The V segment lost 4 bases and the J segment 5 bases; nucleotides outside the gene matches: 16. From germline, CDR1 is DFQATT and CDR2 SNEGSKA (reference sequence). This CDR3 has 19 residues. The CDR3 sequence: CSATTPGLAGVLLNNEQFF. CDR3 in DNA: TGCAGTGCTACCACTCCGGGACTAGCGGGAGTTTTACTAAACAATGAGCAGTTCTTC.

The J gene is TRBJ1-2, the V gene TRBV6-6, with D perhaps TRBD1 (6 bases). This CDR3 region has 14 residues. Between the trimmed V and J ends, which lost 6 bases and 4 bases, there was a span of 15 bases. In germline, CDR1 is MNHNY, CDR2 SVGAGI (reference sequence). The DNA for the CDR3 is TGTGCCAGCAGCCCCGACAGGTTTGGCTATGGCTACACCTTC. Translating gives CASSPDRFGYGYTF.

There are a few counts of this clonotype. This chain connects TRBV20-1 to TRBJ2-1, with TRBD2 identical over 9 bases. CDR1 is DFQATT and CDR2 is SNEGSKA in the germline V gene (reference sequence). V shed 6 bases and J 4 bases; nucleotides not matched to a gene: 10. There are 15 residues in the CDR3. CDR3 DNA: TGCAGTGCCCGGACTCTAGCGGGACTATACAATGAGCAGTTCTTC. It is translated as CSARTLAGLYNEQFF.

As DNA, the CDR3 is TGCAGTGCTCTGGTGGGGGCCCTCAGCGGTAGCTACAATGAGCAGTTCTTC. It translates to CSALVGALSGSYNEQFF. J is TRBJ2-1 and V is TRBV20-1; D might be TRBD1 (6 bases). This CDR3 has 17 amino acids. CDR1 is DFQATT, CDR2 SNEGSKA, per germline (reference sequence). V was pared by 5 bases and J by 3 bases, with 23 bases between.

This clonotype came up a few times. V usage is TRBV27 and J usage is TRBJ2-7; D may be TRBD1 or TRBD2 (5 bases each). The V end lost 0 bases, the J end lost 5 bases, and 11 bases lay between the germline ends. The CDR3 contains 14 residues. From germline, CDR1 is MNHEY and CDR2 SMNVEV (reference sequence). CDR3 amino acids: CASSLSGVPHEQYF. Here the CDR3 DNA reads TGTGCCAGCAGTTTATCGGGGGTTCCCCACGAGCAGTACTTC.

V and J are TRBV20-1 and TRBJ1-2; TRBD1 is a possible D gene (6 bases). The CDR3 is 14 residues long. Germline CDR1 reads DFQATT; CDR2 reads SNEGSKA (reference sequence). The V gene lost 1 base and the J gene lost 7 bases, with 16 bases spanning the gap. The CDR3 DNA sequence: TGCAGTGCTAGAGGCGTGCGGGGGGCGGCTGGCTACACCTTC. Amino acids: CSARGVRGAAGYTF.

The chain joins TRBV29-1 to TRBJ2-7; 12 bases align to TRBD2. Germline loops: CDR1 SQVTM, CDR2 ANQGSEA. The CDR3 covers 16 residues. V was clipped by 7 bases and J by 7 bases; unmatched bases: 17. The CDR3 DNA reads TGCAGCGCTGACAGGGAGGTGGCTAGCGGGGGGGTTGAGCAGTACTTC. Its protein is CSADREVASGGVEQYF.

The CDR3 loop is CASSLAGNEKLFF. The CDR3 nucleotides are TGTGCCAGCAGCTTAGCCGGGAATGAAAAACTGTTTTTT. The J gene is TRBJ1-4, the V gene TRBV7-9, with unresolved D. The CDR3 has 13 residues. From germline, CDR1 is SEHNR and CDR2 FQNEAQ (reference sequence). V was shortened by 0 bases and J by 5 bases, with 4 bases between the two germline ends.

V is TRBV2 and J is TRBJ1-5; D remains unclear. Between the trimmed V and J ends, which lost 3 bases and 7 bases, there was a span of 10 bases. This CDR3 is 13 amino acids long. CDR1 is SNHLY, CDR2 FYNNEI, per germline. The CDR3 bases are TGTGCCAGCAGTGATGAGACAAACCAGCCCCAGCATTTT. As protein: CASSDETNQPQHF.

This clonotype was seen only once. The gene calls are TRBV18 and TRBJ2-7; 9 bases are shared with TRBD1. The end of the DNA is better explained by TRBJ2-5, so the J call may be wrong. Germline loops: CDR1 KGHSH, CDR2 LQKENI. There are 16 residues in the CDR3. The CDR3 nucleotides are TGTGCCAGCTCTCCTTTCCGGGACAGGGTCCGAGAGACCCAGTACTTC. This encodes CASSPFRDRVRETQYF.